What follows are 3 T cell receptor beta chains derived from one specimen sequenced in a study of identical twins' blood T cells. TCRdb re-called the 5' RACE reads through MiXCR, storing one row per CDR3 protein. The repertoire holds 300,000 to 450,000 distinct CDR3 sequences, with roughly 30% as singletons. The sequenced sample was PBMCs. Receptors were obtained from a woman aged 18-49 years in good health.

This clonotype was counted a few times. J is TRBJ2-2 and V is TRBV6-5; D unresolved. V lost 6 bases and J 3 bases, leaving 11 bases between the germline ends. This CDR3 contains 14 residues. CDR1 MNHEY and CDR2 SVGAGI come from the germline V gene. For the CDR3, the DNA is TGTGCCAGCAGAAGAGACTTACACACCGGGGAGCTGTTTTTT. It codes for CASRRDLHTGELFF.

The V call is TRBV5-1, the J call TRBJ2-2; 9 bases are shared with TRBD1. Germline CDR1 SGHRS, CDR2 YFSETQ. The CDR3 extends over 16 amino acids. The junction had 5 bases not matched to a gene; V was cut back by 2 bases and J by 3 bases. The DNA of the CDR3 is TGCGCCAGCAGCTTAGTGGGACAGGGAGACACCGGGGAGCTGTTTTTT. Translation gives CASSLVGQGDTGELFF.

This clonotype came up many times. V and J are TRBV12-3 or TRBV12-4 and TRBJ1-1, with D maybe TRBD1 (5 bases). V was shortened by 8 bases and J by 9 bases, with 16 bases between the two germline ends. CDR3 length: 12 amino acids. DNA for the CDR3: TGTGCCAGCCTCGGGGGGGAGACGAAAGCTTTCTTT. This encodes CASLGGETKAFF.